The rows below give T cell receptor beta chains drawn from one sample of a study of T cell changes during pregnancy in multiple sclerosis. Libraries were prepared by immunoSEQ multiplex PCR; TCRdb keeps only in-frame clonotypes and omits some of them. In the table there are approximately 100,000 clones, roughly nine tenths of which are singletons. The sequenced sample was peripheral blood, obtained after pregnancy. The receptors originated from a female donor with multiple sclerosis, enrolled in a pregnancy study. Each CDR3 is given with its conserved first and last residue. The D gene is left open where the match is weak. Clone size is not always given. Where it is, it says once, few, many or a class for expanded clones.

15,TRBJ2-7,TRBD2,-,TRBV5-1,CASRPRAGGDYEQYF,TGCGCCAGCAGACCCAGAGCGGGGGGGGACTACGAGCAGTACTTC
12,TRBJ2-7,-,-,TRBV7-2,CASSLEQAEQYF,TGTGCCAGCAGCTTAGAACAGGCTGAGCAGTACTTC
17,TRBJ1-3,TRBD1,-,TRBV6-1,CASSESTRTGPGNTIYF,TGTGCCAGCAGTGAATCAACGCGGACAGGGCCTGGAAACACCATATATTTT
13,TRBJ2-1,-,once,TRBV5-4,CASSPGLDNEQFF,TGTGCCAGCAGCCCCGGGTTGGACAATGAGCAGTTCTTC
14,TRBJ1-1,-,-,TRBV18,CASSPNRVPTEAFF,TGTGCCAGCTCACCGAACCGGGTCCCGACTGAAGCTTTCTTT
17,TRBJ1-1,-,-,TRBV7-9,CASSLVQTTEAGTEAFF,TGTGCCAGCAGCTTAGTCCAGACTACAGAGGCGGGCACTGAAGCTTTCTTT
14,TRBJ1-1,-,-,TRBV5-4,CASSLGTENTEAFF,TGTGCCAGCAGCTTGGGGACAGAGAACACTGAAGCTTTCTTT
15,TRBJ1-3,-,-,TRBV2,CASSYREGPGNTIYF,TGTGCCAGCAGTTATCGTGAGGGTCCTGGAAACACCATATATTTT
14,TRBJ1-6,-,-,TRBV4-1,CASSRAGKDSPLHF,TGCGCCAGCAGCCGAGCAGGGAAGGATTCACCCCTCCACTTT
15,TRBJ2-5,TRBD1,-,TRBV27,CASSPGTAEGETQYF,TGTGCCAGCAGTCCCGGGACAGCTGAGGGGGAGACCCAGTACTTC
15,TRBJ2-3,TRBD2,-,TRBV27,CASSLRLAGSDTQYF,TGTGCCAGCAGTCTCAGACTAGCGGGGTCAGATACGCAGTATTTT
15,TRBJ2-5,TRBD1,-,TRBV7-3,CASSSTGGFQETQYF,TGTGCCAGCAGTTCGACAGGGGGGTTCCAAGAGACCCAGTACTTC
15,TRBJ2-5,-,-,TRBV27,CASSPLAAGGETQYF,TGTGCCAGCAGCCCACTGGCGGCTGGTGGAGAGACCCAGTACTTC
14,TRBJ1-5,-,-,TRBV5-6,CASSLGRGAQPQHF,TGTGCCAGCAGCTTGGGTCGCGGCGCTCAGCCCCAGCATTTT
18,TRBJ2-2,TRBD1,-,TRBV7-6,CASSSTVPRQGANGELFF,TGTGCCAGCAGCTCCACGGTCCCCCGGCAGGGGGCGAACGGGGAGCTGTTTTTT
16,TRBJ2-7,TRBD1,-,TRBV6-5,CASSFSGGQGSYEQYF,TGTGCCAGCAGTTTCTCCGGGGGACAGGGCTCCTACGAGCAGTACTTC
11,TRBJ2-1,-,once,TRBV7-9,CASSHRYEQFF,TGTGCCAGCAGCCACAGGTATGAGCAGTTCTTC
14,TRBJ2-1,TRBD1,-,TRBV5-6,CASSLGSGGGEQFF,TGTGCCAGCAGCTTGGGTTCAGGGGGCGGTGAGCAGTTCTTC